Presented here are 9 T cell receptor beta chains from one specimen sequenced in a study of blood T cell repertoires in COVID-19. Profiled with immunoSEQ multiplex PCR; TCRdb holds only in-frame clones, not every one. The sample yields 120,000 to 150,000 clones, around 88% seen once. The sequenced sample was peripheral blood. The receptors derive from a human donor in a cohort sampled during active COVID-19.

In DNA form, the CDR3 reads TGTGCCAGCAGCCAAGATCGAGGCCCGACTAGTTCAGATACGCAGTATTTT. As protein: CASSQDRGPTSSDTQYF. The rearrangement links TRBV4-2 to TRBJ2-3; possible D gene TRBD2, 6 bases. With 0 bases removed from V and 4 bases from J, the gap between germline ends came to 17 bases. The V gene's germline CDR1 is LGHNA and CDR2 YNFKEQ. CDR3 length: 17 amino acids.

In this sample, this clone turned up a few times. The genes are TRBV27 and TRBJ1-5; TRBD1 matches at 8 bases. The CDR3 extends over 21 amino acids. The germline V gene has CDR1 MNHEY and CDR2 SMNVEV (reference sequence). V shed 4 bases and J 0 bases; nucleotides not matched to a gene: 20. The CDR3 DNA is TGTGCCAGCAGTTCCACTCCGAGTTTACCCTGGACAGGGCGTAGCAATCAGCCCCAGCATTTT. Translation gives CASSSTPSLPWTGRSNQPQHF.

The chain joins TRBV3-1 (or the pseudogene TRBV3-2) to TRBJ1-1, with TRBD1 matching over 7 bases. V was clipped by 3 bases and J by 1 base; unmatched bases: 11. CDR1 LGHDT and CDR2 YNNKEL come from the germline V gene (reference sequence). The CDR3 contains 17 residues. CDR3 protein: CASSHLRGKVTNTEAFF. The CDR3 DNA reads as TGTGCCAGCAGCCACCTCAGGGGGAAGGTTACGAACACTGAAGCTTTCTTT.

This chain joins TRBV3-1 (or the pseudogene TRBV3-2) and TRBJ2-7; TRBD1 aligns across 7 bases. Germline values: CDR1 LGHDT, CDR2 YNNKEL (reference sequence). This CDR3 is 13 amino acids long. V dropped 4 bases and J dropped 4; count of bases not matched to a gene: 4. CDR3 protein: CASSPGQTYEQYF. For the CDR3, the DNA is TGTGCCAGCAGCCCGGGACAGACATACGAGCAGTACTTC.

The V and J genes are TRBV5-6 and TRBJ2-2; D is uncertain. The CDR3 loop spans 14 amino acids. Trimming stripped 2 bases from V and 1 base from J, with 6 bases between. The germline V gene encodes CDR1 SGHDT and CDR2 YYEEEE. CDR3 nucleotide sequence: TGTGCCAGCAGCTTTGGCAGGAACACCGGGGAGCTGTTTTTT. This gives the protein CASSFGRNTGELFF.

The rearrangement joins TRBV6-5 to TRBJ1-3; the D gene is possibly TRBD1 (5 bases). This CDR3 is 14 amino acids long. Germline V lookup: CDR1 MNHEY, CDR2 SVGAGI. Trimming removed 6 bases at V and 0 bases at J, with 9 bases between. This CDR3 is CASSGGFSGNTIYF. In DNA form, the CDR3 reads TGTGCCAGCAGCGGGGGTTTCTCTGGAAACACCATATATTTT.

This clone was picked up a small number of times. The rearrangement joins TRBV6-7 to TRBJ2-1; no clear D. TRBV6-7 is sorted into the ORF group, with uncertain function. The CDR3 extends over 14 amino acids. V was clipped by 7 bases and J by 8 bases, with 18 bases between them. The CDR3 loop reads CASTFYSLLYEQFF. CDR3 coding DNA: TGTGCCAGCACTTTTTACAGTTTATTATATGAGCAGTTCTTC.

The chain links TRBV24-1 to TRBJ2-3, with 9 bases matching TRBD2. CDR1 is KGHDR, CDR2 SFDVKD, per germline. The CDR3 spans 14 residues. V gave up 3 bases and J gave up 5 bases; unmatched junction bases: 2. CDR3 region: CATSDRRGGDTQYF. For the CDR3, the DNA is TGTGCCACCAGTGATCGGCGGGGGGGAGATACGCAGTATTTT.

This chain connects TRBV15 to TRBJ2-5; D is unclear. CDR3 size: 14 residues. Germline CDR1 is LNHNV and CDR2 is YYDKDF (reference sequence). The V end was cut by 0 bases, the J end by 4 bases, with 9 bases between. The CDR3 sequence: CATSRDANSETQYF. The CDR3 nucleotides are TGTGCCACCAGCAGAGATGCGAACTCAGAGACCCAGTACTTC.